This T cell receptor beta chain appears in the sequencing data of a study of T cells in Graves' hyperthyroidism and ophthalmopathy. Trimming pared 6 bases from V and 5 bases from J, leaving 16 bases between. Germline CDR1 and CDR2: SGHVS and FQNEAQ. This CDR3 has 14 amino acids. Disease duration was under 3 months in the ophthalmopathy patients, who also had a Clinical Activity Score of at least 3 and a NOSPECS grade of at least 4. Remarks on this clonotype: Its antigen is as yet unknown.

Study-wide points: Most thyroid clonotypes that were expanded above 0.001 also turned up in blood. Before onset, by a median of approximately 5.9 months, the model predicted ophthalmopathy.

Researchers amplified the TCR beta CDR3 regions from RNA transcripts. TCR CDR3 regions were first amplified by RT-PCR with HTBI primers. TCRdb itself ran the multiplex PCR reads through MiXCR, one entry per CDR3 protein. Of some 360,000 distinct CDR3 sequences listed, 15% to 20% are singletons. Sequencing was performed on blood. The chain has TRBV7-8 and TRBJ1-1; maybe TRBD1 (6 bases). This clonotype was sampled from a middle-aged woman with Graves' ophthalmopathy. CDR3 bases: TGTGCCAGCAGTCAACAGGGAGGTGAGACTGAAGCTTTCTTT. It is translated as CASSQQGGETEAFF.